This TCR beta chain appears in the sequencing data of a study of T cells after yellow fever vaccination. Study-level points and caveats: Detected again after the booster were most primary-vaccination clones, at nearly 97% CD4 and approximately 85% CD8. Abundant clonotypes from the bulk population could get into FACS-sorted repertoires as contaminants.

In the case of this clonotype: Its antigen is unidentified.

One entry per CDR3 protein results from TCRdb running MiXCR on the 5' RACE reads. The sample yields more than 300,000 distinct CDR3 sequences, 9.5% to 12% seen once. The V segment lost 4 bases and the J segment 5 bases; nucleotides outside the gene matches: 5. Germline assignment: CDR1 SGHDT and CDR2 YYEEEE. This CDR3 is 15 amino acids long. The source material was CD4+ T cells sorted from PBMCs, sampled 45 days after the yellow fever booster vaccination. This chain joins TRBV5-6 and TRBJ2-5, with 13 bases fitting TRBD2. The receptor was isolated from a man aged 18 to 30 who received the YFV17D yellow fever vaccine. The CDR3 sequence is CASSKGLAGLETQYF. The CDR3 DNA sequence: TGTGCCAGCAGCAAGGGACTAGCGGGGCTGGAGACCCAGTACTTC.